This T cell receptor beta chain was observed in a study of shared clonotypes between healthy human individuals (dated by TCRdb to the early 2020s). For the wider study: A couple of women and a few men aged 18 to 49 years were included in the cohort. For each donor, CD4 naive and CD4 memory were each given three plates, CD8 naive was given two plates, and CD8 memory was given one plate. The study deeply sequenced blood TCR repertoires of about 5 healthy adults to estimate repertoire size and the extent of clonotype sharing between individuals. Libraries were prepared and TCR repertoires were sequenced by different laboratories using diverse techniques, in order to increase sequencing depth and limit assay-specific biases. Each donor's leukapheresis produced roughly between about 0.9 and 9.5 billion PBMCs. Broad study findings and their caveats: Sampling was limited to blood, and TCR repertoires in tissue likely differ from TCR repertoires in blood. Incomplete sequencing was indicated by rarefaction of sorted-subset datasets, despite the large sequencing depth. Roughly 5% of naive CD4, 3.5% of naive CD8, about 2.5% of memory CD4, and 0.35% to 0.5% of memory CD8 clonotypes were shared across several donors. Pairwise subsampling indicated that sequencing depth was expected to affect the degree of clonotype sharing among donors. Naive subsets generally had larger estimated clonotype richness than memory subsets did. Clonotypes shared by all four sorted-subset donors showed higher generation probabilities than non-shared clonotypes. The small number of donors limited the genetic and exposure-history diversity represented.

Using the deep immunoSEQ assay, multiplex PCR amplified TCR CDR3 regions from genomic DNA. For each cell subset, the extracted genomic DNA was distributed evenly across all wells of several immunoSEQ 96-well plates, and each plate served as one replicate. For sorted subsets, each replicate PCR was loaded with approximately 200 ng genomic DNA, equivalent to approximately 33,000 T cell genomes. Purified libraries were measured with a Qubit 3.0 fluorometer, size-checked on a Bioanalyzer 2100, and measured again with the KAPA Library Quantification kit. Every immunoSEQ 96-well plate was sequenced on a separate single-read 150-cycle Illumina NextSeq 550 flow cell. The authors' analysis ran thus. Because only junctional sequences without quality scores were contained in the immunoSEQ output, filtering matching that applied to full-length reads could not be performed. Sequences were annotated with PyIR, a Python wrapper for IgBLAST v1.9, using IMGT germline references to assign V/J genes and CDR3. Any read was removed if the V/J assignment was weak (E-value above 1e-6), the CDR3 was missing, or the read contained stop codons, out-of-frame junctions, or ambiguous translated residues. V3J clonotypes were defined as sequences sharing the same inferred V gene, J gene, and CDR3 amino acid sequence. Percentage overlap between repertoires was computed as shared unique clonotypes divided by the size of the smaller repertoire. Richness of each repertoire was evaluated using RTK rarefaction, the Chao1 estimator, and Recon v2.1 estimates of unobserved clonotypes. OLGA was used to compute generation probabilities for all TCRbeta clonotypes that the gDNA method yielded from a few donors. TCRdb stores this immuneACCESS table with in-frame sequences only. Part of the clones is absent; in the studies checked, under half of the shortfall reflects unresolved V genes, and no reason is known for the rest. The V and J calls and clone size are taken from that table; D and trimming were inferred from the DNA. The sample table shows about 2,100,000 clones, and roughly 91% are seen once. The top ten clones comprise around 1.7% of the sample.

V trim: 1 base; J trim: 4 bases; unmatched bases: 4. Reading the germline V gene gives CDR1 SGDLS and CDR2 YYNGEE. Counted from cysteine to phenylalanine, this CDR3 has 16 amino acids. Just CDR3 DNA is preserved here, 48 bases in frame from base 1. For the CD8 naive samples, CD45RO-negative cells were positively selected for CCR7, yielding a CD45RA+CCR7+ population from which TemRA cells were excluded. The donors were healthy, HIV-negative adults who had no recently reported acute infections or vaccinations. Only Caucasian adults living in Nashville, Tennessee, USA were represented among the donors. Blood was collected by leukapheresis, and PBMCs were isolated by Ficoll-Histopaque density gradient centrifugation and then cryopreserved in liquid nitrogen vapor phase. Analytical flow cytometry was used to check the purity and quantity of every magnetically sorted T cell population. Genomic DNA was isolated from each sorted fraction and quantified by UV absorbance on a Nanodrop 2000c.

As to this clone: It has no known antigen specificity. No clone much larger than this one lies a single base away; base qualities are absent.

The sequencing sample was made of naive CD8+ T cells from PBMCs. In light of the paper, this sample's cell subset or site label describes: CD45RA+CCR7+. The receptor chain draws on TRBV9 and TRBJ2-1, and 11 junction bases match TRBD2. The source is a man in his late teens or twenties in good health. Some clones in this sample may be carry-over from other donors' samples. CDR3 loop: CASSVLAGGGYNEQFF. The nucleotide sequence is given as TGTGCCAGCAGCGTACTAGCGGGAGGTGGGTACAATGAGCAGTTCTTC.